This T cell receptor (beta chain) was observed in a study of blood T cell repertoires in COVID-19. At the level of the study: The United States, Italy and Spain supplied acute and convalescent COVID-19 samples.

The data were produced by immunoSEQ multiplex PCR, yet TCRdb's version contains in-frame clones alone and is incomplete. The sample holds tens of thousands of clones; about 90% are singletons and the top ten take under 15%. J lost 3 bases, V lost 2 bases, and 0 bases had no gene match. This CDR3 region has 13 residues. The V gene's germline CDR1 is LNHDA and CDR2 SQIVND (reference sequence). The chain recombines TRBV19 with TRBJ1-1; 7 bases are shared with TRBD1. This TCR came from a human donor with active COVID-19. The donor label of this sample is uncertain. Input material: peripheral blood. This CDR3 is CASSITGDTEAFF. As DNA, the CDR3 is TGTGCCAGTAGTATAACAGGGGACACTGAAGCTTTCTTT.